This T cell receptor beta chain was sequenced in a study of blood T cells in healthy people across ages. Study at large: Template switching caught about one barcoded beta molecule for each two T cells.

PCR was performed a second time for about 7 to 12 cycles using a sample-barcoded 5' primer and a J-beta primer mix. TCRdb fed the 5' RACE reads into MiXCR, producing one record per CDR3 protein. The sample records 1.5 million or so distinct CDR3 sequences, 40% to 50% being singletons. Donation came from healthy Caucasian individuals in Russia who were aged 6 to 90. The sample taken for sequencing was blood. The receptor's source is a woman under 30 in good health.

CDR3 nucleotide sequence: TGCAGTGCCCGATCAGCATACAATGAGCAGTTCTTC. Translation gives CSARSAYNEQFF. The rearrangement uses TRBV20-1 and TRBJ2-1; D remains ambiguous. From germline, CDR1 is DFQATT and CDR2 SNEGSKA (reference sequence). Trimming pared 6 bases from V and 4 bases from J, leaving 10 bases between. The CDR3 is 12 amino acids.